The source of this TCR beta chain is a study of T cells in Graves' hyperthyroidism and ophthalmopathy. Whole-study context: Sampling of peripheral blood happened at initial diagnosis, prior to any treatment. Study observations and caveats: Model output signaled ophthalmopathy a median around 6.9 months ahead of onset.

This CDR3 is built from 13 residues. Trimming took off 5 bases at V and 1 base at J, with 8 bases between the two ends. Germline V gene sequence: CDR1 SGHVS, CDR2 FNYEAQ. From RNA transcripts, TCR beta CDR3 regions were amplified. HTBI primers were the set used in a first-round RT-PCR of the TCR CDR3. TCRdb fed the multiplex PCR reads into MiXCR, producing one record per CDR3 protein. The data show about 530,000 distinct CDR3 sequences, 17% seen once. This clonotype was detected only a few times. Its antigen is not known. The study excluded patients with uncontrolled infection, other autoimmune disease, pregnancy or lactation. 9.5 to 10 ml fresh peripheral blood yielded the PBMCs.

Sequencing was done on a sample of blood. The TCR sequence derives from a woman aged 18-35 years with Graves' ophthalmopathy. The chain combines TRBV7-6 with TRBJ2-5, with TRBD2 as a possible D gene (5 bases). The DNA for the CDR3 is TGTGCCAGCAGCACTAGTGGCCAAGAGACCCAGTACTTC. Protein product: CASSTSGQETQYF.